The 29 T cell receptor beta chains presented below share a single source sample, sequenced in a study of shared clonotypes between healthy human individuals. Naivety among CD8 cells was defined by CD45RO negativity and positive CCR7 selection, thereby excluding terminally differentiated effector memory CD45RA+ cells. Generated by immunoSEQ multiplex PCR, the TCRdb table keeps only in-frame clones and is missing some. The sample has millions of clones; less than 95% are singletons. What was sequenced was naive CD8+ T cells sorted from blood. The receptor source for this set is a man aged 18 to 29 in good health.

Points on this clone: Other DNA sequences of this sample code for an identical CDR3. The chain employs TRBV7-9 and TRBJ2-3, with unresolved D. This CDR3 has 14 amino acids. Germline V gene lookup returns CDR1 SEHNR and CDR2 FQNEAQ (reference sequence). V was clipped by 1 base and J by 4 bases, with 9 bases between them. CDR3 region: CASSLVGGADTQYF. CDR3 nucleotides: TGTGCCAGCAGCTTAGTAGGTGGGGCAGATACGCAGTATTTT.

This CDR3 is CASSAQAGADYEQYF. Written as DNA, the CDR3 is TGTGCCAGCAGCGCCCAGGCGGGAGCCGACTACGAGCAGTACTTC. This chain uses TRBV13 with TRBJ2-7; 7 nucleotides match TRBD2. Germline V gene lookup returns CDR1 PRHDT and CDR2 FYEKMQ (reference sequence). The V gene end was trimmed by 5 bases and the J gene end by 3 bases; junction bases not matched to a gene: 10. This CDR3 spans 15 amino acids.

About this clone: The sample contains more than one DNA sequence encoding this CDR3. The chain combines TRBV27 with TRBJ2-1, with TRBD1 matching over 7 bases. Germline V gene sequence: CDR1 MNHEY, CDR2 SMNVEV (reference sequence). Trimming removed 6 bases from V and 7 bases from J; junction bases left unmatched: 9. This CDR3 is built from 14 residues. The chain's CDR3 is CASSPGTGANEQFF. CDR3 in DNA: TGTGCCAGCAGCCCCGGTACAGGGGCGAATGAGCAGTTCTTC.

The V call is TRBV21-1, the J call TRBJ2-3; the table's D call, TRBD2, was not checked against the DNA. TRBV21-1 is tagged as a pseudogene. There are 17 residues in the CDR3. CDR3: CASSKRRASTFTDTQYF. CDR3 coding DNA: TGTGCCAGCAGCAAAAGGAGGGCATCCACCTTCACCGATACGCAGTATTTT.

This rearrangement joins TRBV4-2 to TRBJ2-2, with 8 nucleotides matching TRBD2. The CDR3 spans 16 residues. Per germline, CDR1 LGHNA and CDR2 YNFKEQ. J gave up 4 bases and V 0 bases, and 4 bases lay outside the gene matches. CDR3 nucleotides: TGTGCCAGCAGCCAAGATCCCGGGACTAGCACCGGGGAGCTGTTTTTT. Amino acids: CASSQDPGTSTGELFF.

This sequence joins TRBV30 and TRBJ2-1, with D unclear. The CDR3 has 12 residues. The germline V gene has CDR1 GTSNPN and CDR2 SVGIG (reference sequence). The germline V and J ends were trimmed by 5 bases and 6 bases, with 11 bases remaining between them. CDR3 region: CAWDDLFNEQFF. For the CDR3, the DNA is TGTGCCTGGGATGACCTCTTCAATGAGCAGTTCTTC.

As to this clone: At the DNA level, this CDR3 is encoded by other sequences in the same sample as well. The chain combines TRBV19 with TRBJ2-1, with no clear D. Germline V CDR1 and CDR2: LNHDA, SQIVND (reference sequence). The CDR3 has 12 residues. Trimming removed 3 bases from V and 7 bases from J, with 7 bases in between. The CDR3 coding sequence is TGTGCCAGTAGTATCCTGGGGAATGAGCAGTTCTTC. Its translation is CASSILGNEQFF.

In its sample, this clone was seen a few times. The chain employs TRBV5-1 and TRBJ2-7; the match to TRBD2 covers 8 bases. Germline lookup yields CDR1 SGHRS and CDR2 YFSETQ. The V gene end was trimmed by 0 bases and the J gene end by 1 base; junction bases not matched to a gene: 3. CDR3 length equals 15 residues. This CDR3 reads CASSLGSGGSYEQYF. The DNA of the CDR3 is TGCGCCAGCAGCTTGGGATCGGGAGGGTCCTACGAGCAGTACTTC.

The CDR3 nucleotides are TGTGCCATCACGCGGCAGGTTAACTATGGCTACACCTTC. This encodes CAITRQVNYGYTF. The V call is TRBV10-3, the J call TRBJ1-2; D gene uncertain. CDR1 is ENHRY, CDR2 SYGVKD, per germline. Trimming left V 7 bases short and J 1 base short, with 10 bases between. This CDR3 comprises 13 residues.

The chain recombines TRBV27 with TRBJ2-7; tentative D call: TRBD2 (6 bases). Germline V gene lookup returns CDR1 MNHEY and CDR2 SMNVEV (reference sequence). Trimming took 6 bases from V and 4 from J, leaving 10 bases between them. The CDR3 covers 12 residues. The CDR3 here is CASRRTTYEQYF. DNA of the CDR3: TGTGCCAGCAGACGGACTACTTACGAGCAGTACTTC.

The DNA of the CDR3 is TGTGCCAGCAGATATACAGGGAATGAGCAGTTCTTC. Protein sequence: CASRYTGNEQFF. J is TRBJ2-1 and V is TRBV5-6; D is perhaps TRBD1 (6 bases). The ends were cut back, 5 bases at V and 7 bases at J, with 10 bases in the middle. The CDR3 is 12 residues long. Per germline, CDR1 SGHDT and CDR2 YYEEEE.

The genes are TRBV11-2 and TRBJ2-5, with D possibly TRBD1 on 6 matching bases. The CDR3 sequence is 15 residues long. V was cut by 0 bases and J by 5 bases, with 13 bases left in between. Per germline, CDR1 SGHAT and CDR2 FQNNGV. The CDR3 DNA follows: TGTGCCAGCAGCTTAGAACTGGGGGCTCGGGAGACCCAGTACTTC. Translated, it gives CASSLELGARETQYF.

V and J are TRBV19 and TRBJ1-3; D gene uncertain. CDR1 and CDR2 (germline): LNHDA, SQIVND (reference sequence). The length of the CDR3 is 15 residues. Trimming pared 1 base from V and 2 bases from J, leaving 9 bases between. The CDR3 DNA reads TGTGCCAGTAGTATAGTGCCTGTGGCTGGAAACACCATATATTTT. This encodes CASSIVPVAGNTIYF.

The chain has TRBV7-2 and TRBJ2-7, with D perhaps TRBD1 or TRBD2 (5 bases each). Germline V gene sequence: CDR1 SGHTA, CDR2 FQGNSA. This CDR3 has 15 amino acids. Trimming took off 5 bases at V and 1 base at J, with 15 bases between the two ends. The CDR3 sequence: CASSPFGAESYEQYF. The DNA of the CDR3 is TGTGCCAGCAGCCCGTTCGGGGCAGAGTCCTACGAGCAGTACTTC.

The CDR3 bases are TGTGCCAGCAGTGAGGGACTAGCGATCCCTGGGGAGCAGTTCTTC. This sequence encodes CASSEGLAIPGEQFF. V and J are TRBV2 and TRBJ2-1; 10 bases match TRBD2. Germline V gene sequence: CDR1 SNHLY, CDR2 FYNNEI. The trim removed 3 bases at V and 10 bases at J, leaving 9 bases unmatched. The CDR3 spans 15 residues.

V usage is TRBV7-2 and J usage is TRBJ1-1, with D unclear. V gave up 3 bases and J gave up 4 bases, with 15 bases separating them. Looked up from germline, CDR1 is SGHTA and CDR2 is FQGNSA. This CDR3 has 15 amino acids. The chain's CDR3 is CASSFAPGQATEAFF. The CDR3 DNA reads TGTGCCAGCAGCTTTGCCCCTGGGCAGGCCACTGAAGCTTTCTTT.

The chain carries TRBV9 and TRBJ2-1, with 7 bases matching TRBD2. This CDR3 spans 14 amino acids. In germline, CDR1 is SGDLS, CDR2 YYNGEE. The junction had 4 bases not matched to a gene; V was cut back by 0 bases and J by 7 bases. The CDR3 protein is CASSVAASGNEQFF. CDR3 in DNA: TGTGCCAGCAGCGTAGCGGCTAGCGGTAATGAGCAGTTCTTC. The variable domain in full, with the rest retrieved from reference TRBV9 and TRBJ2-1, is DSGVTQTPKHLITATGQRVTLRCSPRSGDLSVYWYQQSLDQGLQFLIQYYNGEERAKGNILERFSAQQFPDLHSELNLSSLELGDSALYFCASSVAASGNEQFFGPGTRLTVL.

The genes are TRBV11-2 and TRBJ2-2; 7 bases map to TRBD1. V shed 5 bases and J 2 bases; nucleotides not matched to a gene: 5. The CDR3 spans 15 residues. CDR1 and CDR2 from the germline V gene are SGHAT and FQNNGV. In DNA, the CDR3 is TGTGCCAGCAGCACTAGACAGGGTAACACCGGGGAGCTGTTTTTT. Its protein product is CASSTRQGNTGELFF.

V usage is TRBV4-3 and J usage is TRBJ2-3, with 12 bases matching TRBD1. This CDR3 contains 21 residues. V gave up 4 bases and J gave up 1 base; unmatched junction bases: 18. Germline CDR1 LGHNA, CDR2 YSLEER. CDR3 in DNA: TGCGCCAGCAGCCGCTACCCTGGGGGGACAGGGGGCTTAGGCCGCACAGATACGCAGTATTTT. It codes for CASSRYPGGTGGLGRTDTQYF.

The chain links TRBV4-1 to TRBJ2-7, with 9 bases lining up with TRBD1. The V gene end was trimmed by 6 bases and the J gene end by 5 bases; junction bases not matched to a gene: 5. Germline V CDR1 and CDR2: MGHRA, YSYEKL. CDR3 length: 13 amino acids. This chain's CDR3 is CASSRQGGHEQYF. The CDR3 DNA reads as TGCGCCAGCAGTAGACAGGGGGGCCACGAGCAGTACTTC.

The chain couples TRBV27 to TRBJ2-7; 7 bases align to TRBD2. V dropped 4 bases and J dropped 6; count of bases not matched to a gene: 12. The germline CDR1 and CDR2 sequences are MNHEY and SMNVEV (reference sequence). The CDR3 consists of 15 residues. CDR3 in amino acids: CASSSSPGGQVEQYF. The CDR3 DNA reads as TGTGCCAGCAGTTCGAGTCCGGGAGGTCAGGTCGAGCAGTACTTC.

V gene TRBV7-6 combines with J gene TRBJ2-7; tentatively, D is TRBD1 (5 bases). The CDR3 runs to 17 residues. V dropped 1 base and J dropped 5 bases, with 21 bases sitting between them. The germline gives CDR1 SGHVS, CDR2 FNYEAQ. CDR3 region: CASSLGGPGFAVNEQYF. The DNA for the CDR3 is TGTGCCAGCAGCTTAGGTGGTCCAGGGTTCGCTGTAAACGAGCAGTACTTC.

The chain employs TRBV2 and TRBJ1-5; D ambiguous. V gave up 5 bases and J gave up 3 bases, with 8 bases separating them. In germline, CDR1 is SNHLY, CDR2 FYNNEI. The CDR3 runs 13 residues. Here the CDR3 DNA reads TGTGCCAGCAGTCCGGCCTACAATCAGCCCCAGCATTTT. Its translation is CASSPAYNQPQHF.

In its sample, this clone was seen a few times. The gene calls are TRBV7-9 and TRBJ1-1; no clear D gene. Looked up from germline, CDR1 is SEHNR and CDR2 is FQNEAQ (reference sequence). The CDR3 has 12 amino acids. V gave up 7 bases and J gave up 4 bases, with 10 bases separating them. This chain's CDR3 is CASIVGSTEAFF. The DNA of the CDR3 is TGTGCCAGCATCGTCGGGAGCACTGAAGCTTTCTTT. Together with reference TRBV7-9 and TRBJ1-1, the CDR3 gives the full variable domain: DTGVSQNPRHKITKRGQNVTFRCDPISEHNRLYWYRQTLGQGPEFLTYFQNEAQLEKSRLLSDRFSAERPKGSFSTLEIQRTEQGDSAMYLCASIVGSTEAFFGQGTRLTVV.

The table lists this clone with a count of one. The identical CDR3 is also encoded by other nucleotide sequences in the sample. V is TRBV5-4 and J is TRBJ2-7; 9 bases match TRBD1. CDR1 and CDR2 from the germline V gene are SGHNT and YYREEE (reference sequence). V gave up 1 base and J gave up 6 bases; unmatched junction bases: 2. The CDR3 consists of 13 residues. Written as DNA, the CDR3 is TGTGCCAGCAGCTTGACAGGGGGCGGCGAGCAGTACTTC. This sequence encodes CASSLTGGGEQYF. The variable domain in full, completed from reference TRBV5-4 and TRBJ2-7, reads ETGVTQSPTHLIKTRGQQVTLRCSSQSGHNTVSWYQQALGQGPQFIFQYYREEENGRGNFPPRFSGLQFPNYSSELNVNALELDDSALYLCASSLTGGGEQYFGPGTRLTVT.

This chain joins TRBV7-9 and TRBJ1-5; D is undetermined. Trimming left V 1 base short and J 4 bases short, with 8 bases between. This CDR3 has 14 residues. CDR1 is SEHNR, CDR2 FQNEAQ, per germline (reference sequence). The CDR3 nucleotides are TGTGCCAGCAGCTTAGAGACCGTAAATCAGCCCCAGCATTTT. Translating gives CASSLETVNQPQHF.

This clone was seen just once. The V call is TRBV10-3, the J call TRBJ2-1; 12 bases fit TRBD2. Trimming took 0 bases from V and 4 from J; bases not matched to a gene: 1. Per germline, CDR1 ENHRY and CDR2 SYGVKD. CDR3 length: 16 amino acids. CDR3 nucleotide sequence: TGTGCCATCAGTGAGTCGGGGACTAGCGGGTACAATGAGCAGTTCTTC. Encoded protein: CAISESGTSGYNEQFF.

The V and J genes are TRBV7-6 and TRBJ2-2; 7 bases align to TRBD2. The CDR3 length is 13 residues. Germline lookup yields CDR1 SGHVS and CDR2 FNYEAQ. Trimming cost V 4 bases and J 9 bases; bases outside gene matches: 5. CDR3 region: CASSWGGNRELFF. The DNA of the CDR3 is TGTGCCAGCAGCTGGGGAGGGAACAGGGAGCTGTTTTTT.

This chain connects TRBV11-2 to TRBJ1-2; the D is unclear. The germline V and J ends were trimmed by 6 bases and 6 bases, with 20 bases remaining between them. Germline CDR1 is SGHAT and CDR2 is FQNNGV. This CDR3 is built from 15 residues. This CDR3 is CASSSMGGDLHGYTF. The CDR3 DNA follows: TGTGCCAGCAGTTCCATGGGTGGGGATTTACATGGCTACACCTTC.